Here is one T cell receptor (beta chain) with its context. Deletions cut 6 bases from V and 6 bases from J, with 11 bases between. Germline CDR1 reads SEHNR; CDR2 reads FQNEAQ (reference sequence). The CDR3 is made up of 13 amino acids. Sequenced by immunoSEQ multiplex PCR; TCRdb stores in-frame clones only, minus some. The table has a few hundred thousand clones, 65% to 90% seen once. This sample was taken from a study of blood T cell repertoires in COVID-19. Background on the study: Specimens from acute and convalescent COVID-19 originated in the United States, Italy and Spain.

Sequenced sample: PBMCs or T cells enriched from blood (not recorded which). The chain joins TRBV7-9 to TRBJ2-2; perhaps TRBD1 as D (6 bases). The sequence derives from a man aged 30-40 years who had recovered from COVID-19. CDR3 protein: CASSPSGAGELFF. The CDR3 nucleotides read TGTGCCAGCAGTCCTTCAGGGGCCGGGGAGCTGTTTTTT.